This passage covers 13 T cell receptor beta chains from one sample sequenced in a study of CD8 T cells in Susac syndrome. RNA amounts of roughly 0.45 to 1 ug underwent reverse transcription with random hexamers. MiXCR, run by TCRdb on the immunoSEQ multiplex PCR reads, gives a single entry per CDR3 protein. The sample shows around 170,000 distinct CDR3 sequences, roughly 95% of them seen only once. The sequencing sample was made of CD4+ T cells from PBMCs. Receptor source: a human donor with Susac syndrome.

For this clonotype: Its ends do not fully match the called genes, so a read error is possible. The V and J genes are TRBV6-2 or TRBV6-3 and TRBJ2-1; D call uncertain. Germline loops: CDR1 MNHEY, CDR2 SVGEGT. CDR3 length equals 12 residues. The DNA of the CDR3 is TGTGCCAGCAGCTTCCGAGGACCGGAGACGATCTTC. Its translation: CASSFRGPETIF.

The chain employs TRBV28 and TRBJ1-2; the D is unclear. The CDR3 sequence is 14 residues long. Trimming stripped 6 bases from V and 8 bases from J, with 19 bases between. In germline, CDR1 is MDHEN, CDR2 SYDVKM. The DNA of the CDR3 is TGTGCCAGCAGCCCCGGGAGGGCCGGGGTCGGCTACACCTTC. It codes for CASSPGRAGVGYTF.

This chain links TRBV5-1 with TRBJ2-3; 7 nucleotides agree with TRBD1. The CDR3 extends over 16 amino acids. Trimming took 4 bases from V and 0 from J; bases not matched to a gene: 8. CDR1 and CDR2 (germline): SGHRS, YFSETQ. The CDR3 nucleotides are TGCGCCAGCAGCGCAGTACAGGGGCCTAGCACAGATACGCAGTATTTT. This gives the protein CASSAVQGPSTDTQYF.

The chain employs TRBV20-1 and TRBJ2-3, with TRBD2 matching over 9 bases. The J segment lost 6 bases and the V segment lost 3 bases, leaving 7 bases of the junction unmatched. The CDR3 runs to 14 residues. Germline CDR1 and CDR2: DFQATT and SNEGSKA (reference sequence). CDR3 nucleotide sequence: TGCAGTGCTAGTGGCGGGAGGGCCAAGGATACGCAGTATTTT. Translation: CSASGGRAKDTQYF.

A word on this clonotype: One end of the junction varies from germline; a read error may be responsible. The V and J genes are TRBV12-3 or TRBV12-4 and TRBJ1-5, with TRBD1 as a possible D gene (5 bases). The CDR3 runs to 16 residues. CDR3 nucleotides: TGTGCCAGCAGTCTAGCGGCGAGGGGCTTCAATCAGCCCCAGCATTTT. This sequence encodes CASSLAARGFNQPQHF.

The table lists this clonotype with a count of one. The rearrangement uses TRBV30 and TRBJ1-2; 9 bases fit TRBD1. The CDR3 length is 13 residues. Germline lookup yields CDR1 GTSNPN and CDR2 SVGIG (reference sequence). J was trimmed by 10 bases and V by 0 bases; bases with no gene match: 6. The chain's CDR3 is CAWSVGTGPFYTF. The CDR3 DNA reads as TGTGCCTGGAGTGTAGGGACAGGGCCTTTCTACACCTTC.

The chain has TRBV7-3 and TRBJ1-6; D call uncertain. Germline V gives CDR1 SGHTA, CDR2 FQGTGA. This CDR3 region has 13 residues. V was cut by 5 bases and J by 8 bases, with 10 bases left in between. The CDR3 coding sequence is TGTGCCAGCAGCCCCCGCAAGGATTCACCCCTCCACTTT. Translated: CASSPRKDSPLHF.

This clonotype has only one observation. The chain has TRBV3-1 and TRBJ1-1, with unresolved D. CDR3 length equals 15 residues. Trimming left V 9 bases short and J 1 base short, with 18 bases between. The germline V gene has CDR1 LGHDT and CDR2 YNNKEL (reference sequence). The CDR3 nucleotides are TGTGCCAGTACCGACTCGTCTTCAGGGAACACTGAAGCTTTCTTT. Its protein is CASTDSSSGNTEAFF.

The gene calls are TRBV28 and TRBJ1-5; TRBD1 agrees at 7 bases. The CDR3 covers 14 residues. The V and J ends lost 6 bases and 5 bases, in that order; junction bases with no gene match: 7. Germline V lookup: CDR1 MDHEN, CDR2 SYDVKM. The CDR3 DNA sequence: TGTGCCAGCAGACATGGGACAGACCATCAGCCCCAGCATTTT. It codes for CASRHGTDHQPQHF.

This clonotype appeared once. V and J are TRBV30 and TRBJ1-5; D not resolved. Looked up from germline, CDR1 is GTSNPN and CDR2 is SVGIG (reference sequence). The CDR3 loop spans 14 amino acids. The V gene lost 0 bases and the J gene lost 4 bases, with 10 bases spanning the gap. CDR3 sequence reads: CAWSVGSGNQPQHF. The CDR3 DNA reads as TGTGCCTGGAGTGTAGGATCTGGGAATCAGCCCCAGCATTTT.

The chain carries TRBV29-1 and TRBJ2-7; D uncertain. CDR1 is SQVTM and CDR2 is ANQGSEA in the germline V gene. Trimming took 4 bases from V and 5 from J, leaving 12 bases between them. CDR3 length: 12 residues. The CDR3: CSVVLNGDEQYV. In nucleotides, the CDR3 is TGCAGCGTTGTACTGAATGGGGACGAGCAGTACGTC.

The chain is built from TRBV14 and TRBJ2-7; 9 bases fit TRBD1. The junction had 7 bases not matched to a gene; V was cut back by 8 bases and J by 5 bases. The CDR3 contains 13 residues. Germline V gene lookup returns CDR1 SGHDN and CDR2 FVKESK. The CDR3 DNA follows: TGTGCCAGCCCTTCTACAGGGGGCCACGAGCAGTACGTC. Its translation: CASPSTGGHEQYV.

This chain links TRBV30 with TRBJ1-1; D is unresolved. V lost 4 bases, J lost 7 bases, and 10 bases lay in between. The CDR3 consists of 11 residues. CDR1 and CDR2 from the germline V gene are GTSNPN and SVGIG (reference sequence). The CDR3 sequence: CAWNPRIEAFF. The CDR3 DNA sequence: TGTGCCTGGAACCCCCGTATTGAAGCTTTCTTT.